The 8 T cell receptor beta chains below all came from one sample that was sequenced in a study of shared clonotypes between healthy human individuals. Generated by immunoSEQ multiplex PCR, the TCRdb table keeps only in-frame clones and is missing some. The table includes some 2 million clones, approximately 94% detected once. Naive CD8 populations comprised CD45RO-negative cells positively selected for CCR7, excluding terminally differentiated effector memory CD45RA+ cells. Sample: naive CD8+ T cells sorted from blood. All receptors come from a man aged 18 to 30 in good health.

The V call is TRBV21-1, the J call TRBJ1-2; TRBD1 is taken as the D call from the table, unchecked against the DNA. TRBV21-1 is shown as a pseudogene. This CDR3 is built from 17 residues. The CDR3 region is CASSDYYGGQANYGYTF. For the CDR3, the DNA is TGTGCCAGCAGCGACTACTATGGGGGACAGGCTAACTATGGCTACACCTTC.

The chain uses TRBV6-5 and TRBJ1-6; a possible D gene is TRBD1 (5 bases). CDR1 is MNHEY and CDR2 is SVGAGI in the germline V gene. Trimming pared 6 bases from V and 2 bases from J, leaving 5 bases between. The CDR3 is made up of 13 amino acids. CDR3: CASRDTYNSPLHF. As DNA, the CDR3 is TGTGCCAGCAGGGACACCTATAATTCACCCCTCCACTTT.

This sequence joins TRBV11-3 and TRBJ1-1; no clear D gene. The CDR3 is 13 amino acids. Deletions cut 3 bases from V and 0 bases from J, with 5 bases between. From germline, CDR1 is SGHNT and CDR2 YENEEA. The chain's CDR3 is CASSFTLNTEAFF. The DNA for the CDR3 is TGTGCCAGCAGCTTTACGCTGAACACTGAAGCTTTCTTT. Using reference TRBV11-3 and TRBJ1-1 for the parts outside the CDR3, the full variable domain is EAGVVQSPRYKIIEKKQPVAFWCNPISGHNTLYWYLQNLGQGPELLIRYENEEAVDDSQLPKDRFSAERLKGVDSTLKIQPAELGDSAVYLCASSFTLNTEAFFGQGTRLTVV.

The V and J genes are TRBV6-1 and TRBJ2-5; a possible D gene is TRBD2 (6 bases). From germline, CDR1 is MNHNS and CDR2 SASEGT. The V and J ends lost 1 base and 1 base respectively, with 7 bases between them. CDR3 length: 14 amino acids. CDR3: CASSEVGGQETQYF. The CDR3 DNA follows: TGTGCCAGCAGTGAAGTCGGGGGCCAAGAGACCCAGTACTTC.

Only one count was recorded for this clone. One junction end does not reproduce the germline sequence, and a read error may be involved. This chain joins TRBV5-1 and TRBJ2-7; the match to TRBD1 covers 9 bases. CDR1 SGHRS and CDR2 YFSETQ come from the germline V gene. This CDR3 contains 13 residues. CDR3 loop: CASSLARDRERYF. The DNA of the CDR3 is TGCGCCAGCAGCTTGGCCAGGGACAGGGAGCGGTACTTC.

The V gene is TRBV11-2, the J gene TRBJ2-7; D might be TRBD1 or TRBD2, each matching 5 bases. This CDR3 has 17 amino acids. Trimming took 3 bases from V and 2 from J, leaving 20 bases between them. Germline V lookup: CDR1 SGHAT, CDR2 FQNNGV. CDR3 sequence: CASSFALLSGLAYEQYF. Written as DNA, the CDR3 is TGTGCCAGCAGCTTCGCCCTCCTGTCGGGGCTCGCCTACGAGCAGTACTTC.

The chain joins TRBV7-9 to TRBJ2-2; D is perhaps TRBD2 (5 bases). The germline CDR1 and CDR2 sequences are SEHNR and FQNEAQ (reference sequence). Trimming cost V 3 bases and J 5 bases, with 10 bases left between them. The CDR3 contains 14 residues. The CDR3 region is CASSFSPGTGELFF. DNA of the CDR3: TGTGCCAGCAGCTTTTCCCCGGGGACCGGGGAGCTGTTTTTT.

J is TRBJ1-1 and V is TRBV11-2; possible D gene TRBD1, 5 bases. The CDR3 is 12 amino acids. The germline V and J ends were trimmed by 8 bases and 1 base, with 8 bases remaining between them. CDR1 is SGHAT, CDR2 FQNNGV, per germline. The chain's CDR3 is CASFGGNTEAFF. The CDR3 bases are TGTGCCAGCTTCGGGGGGAACACTGAAGCTTTCTTT.